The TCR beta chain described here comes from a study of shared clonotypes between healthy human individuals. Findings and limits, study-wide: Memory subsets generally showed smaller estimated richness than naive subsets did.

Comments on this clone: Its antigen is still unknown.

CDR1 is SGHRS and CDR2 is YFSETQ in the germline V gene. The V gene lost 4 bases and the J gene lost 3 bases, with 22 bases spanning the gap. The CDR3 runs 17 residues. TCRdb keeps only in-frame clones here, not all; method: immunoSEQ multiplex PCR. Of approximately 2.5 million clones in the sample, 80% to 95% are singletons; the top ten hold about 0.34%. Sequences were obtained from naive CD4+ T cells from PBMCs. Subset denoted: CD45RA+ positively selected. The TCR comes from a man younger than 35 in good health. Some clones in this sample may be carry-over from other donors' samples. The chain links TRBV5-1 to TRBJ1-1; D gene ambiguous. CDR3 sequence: CASSKETGRARDTEAFF. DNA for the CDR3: TGCGCCAGCAGCAAGGAAACGGGCCGGGCTAGGGACACTGAAGCTTTCTTT.